These 14 T cell receptor beta chains were sequenced from one sample in a study of a mutant IDH1 vaccine in newly diagnosed glioma. The time point: week 5, during vaccination. A single vaccine dose contained 300 ug of mutant IDH1 20-mer peptide, and topical imiquimod was used with it. For these receptors, no antigen is known. The table came from immunoSEQ multiplex PCR; TCRdb's copy has only in-frame clones and leaves some out. The sample consists of 53,000 or so clones, about three quarters of them appearing once. The sequencing used PBMCs, collected from a glioma patient whose treatment included an IDH1 peptide vaccine. The receptors originated from a man aged 45-65 years with glioma.

This CDR3 is CASSARALRDRGQCYTF. In nucleotides, the CDR3 is TGTGCCAGCAGCGCTCGGGCCCTCCGGGACAGGGGGCAATGCTACACCTTC. The chain carries TRBV21-1 and TRBJ1-2; TRBD1 was called by the table and not checked on the DNA. TRBV21-1 is recorded as a pseudogene. This CDR3 is 17 amino acids long.

The chain employs TRBV6-5 and TRBJ2-3, with D possibly matching TRBD2 (5 bases). Trimming cost V 6 bases and J 2 bases, with 12 bases left between them. The length of the CDR3 is 14 residues. Germline V gives CDR1 MNHEY, CDR2 SVGAGI. CDR3 residues: CASSPLDSTDTQYF. CDR3 in DNA: TGTGCCAGCAGCCCCCTGGACTCCACAGATACGCAGTATTTT.

The table lists this clone with a few counts. The gene calls are TRBV19 and TRBJ1-2; 7 bases match TRBD1. The CDR3 totals 14 residues. Germline values: CDR1 LNHDA, CDR2 SQIVND (reference sequence). The V and J ends lost 7 bases and 5 bases, in that order; junction bases with no gene match: 10. DNA for the CDR3: TGTGCCAGTACGCTGTCAGGGGGTTGGTATGGCTACACCTTC. It translates to CASTLSGGWYGYTF.

This clone was observed a single time. CDR3 loop: CASSQDLIGRSNYGYTF. DNA for the CDR3: TGCGCCAGCAGCCAAGATCTTATCGGGCGTTCTAACTATGGCTACACCTTC. The genes are TRBV4-3 and TRBJ1-2; D gene unclear. Germline CDR1 is LGHNA and CDR2 is YSLEER. V lost 0 bases and J lost 0, with 14 bases in between. The CDR3 loop spans 17 amino acids.

This clone has only a few counts. This CDR3 reads CASIGRQGPNEQYF. The CDR3 DNA reads TGTGCCAGCATTGGGCGACAGGGTCCCAACGAGCAGTACTTC. The chain is built from TRBV28 and TRBJ2-7; 7 nucleotides match TRBD1. CDR3 size: 14 residues. Germline V CDR1 and CDR2: MDHEN, SYDVKM. The junction had 11 bases not matched to a gene; V was cut back by 7 bases and J by 5 bases.

The rearrangement links TRBV27 to TRBJ1-2, with 7 bases matching TRBD1. The germline CDR1 and CDR2 sequences are MNHEY and SMNVEV (reference sequence). J gave up 8 bases and V 2 bases, and 8 bases lay outside the gene matches. This CDR3 contains 14 residues. In DNA, the CDR3 is TGTGCCAGCAGTTTAAACCGACAGGGAGGAGGCTACACCTTC. This codes for CASSLNRQGGGYTF.

The V call is TRBV10-3, the J call TRBJ2-1; D is uncertain. Germline V CDR1 and CDR2: ENHRY, SYGVKD. V was shortened by 5 bases and J by 5 bases, with 13 bases between the two germline ends. The CDR3 runs to 14 residues. The CDR3 region has the DNA TGTGCCATCAGTCGCGAGACCATAAACAATGAGCAGTTCTTC. This gives the protein CAISRETINNEQFF.

The rearrangement uses TRBV5-1 and TRBJ1-4; TRBD1 matches 10 bases. This CDR3 is built from 17 residues. The V gene end was trimmed by 3 bases and the J gene end by 7 bases; junction bases not matched to a gene: 12. CDR1 SGHRS and CDR2 YFSETQ come from the germline V gene. This CDR3 is CASSYSGTGDLSEKLFF. Written as DNA, the CDR3 is TGCGCCAGCAGCTACTCCGGGACAGGGGATTTATCTGAAAAACTGTTTTTT.

The gene calls are TRBV30 and TRBJ1-6; D uncertain. This CDR3 comprises 13 residues. V dropped 0 bases and J dropped 7 bases, with 7 bases sitting between them. Germline V gene lookup returns CDR1 GTSNPN and CDR2 SVGIG (reference sequence). The CDR3 sequence: CAWSVDFNSPLHF. The CDR3 nucleotides read TGTGCCTGGAGTGTAGACTTCAATTCACCCCTCCACTTT.

This clone was seen a few times. The chain has TRBV2 and TRBJ1-4; 7 bases agree with TRBD1. V lost 2 bases to trimming and J lost 3 bases; unmatched junction nucleotides: 9. This CDR3 region has 17 residues. CDR1 SNHLY and CDR2 FYNNEI come from the germline V gene. CDR3 loop: CASSETDRVGSNEKLFF. CDR3 bases: TGTGCCAGCAGTGAAACCGACAGGGTTGGGTCTAATGAAAAACTGTTTTTT.

The chain joins TRBV2 to TRBJ1-1; weak D call: TRBD1 (5 bases). Trimming stripped 6 bases from V and 0 bases from J, with 11 bases between. CDR3 length: 14 amino acids. CDR1 SNHLY and CDR2 FYNNEI come from the germline V gene. The CDR3: CASRPLGVNTEAFF. The DNA of the CDR3 is TGTGCCAGCAGGCCCTTGGGGGTGAACACTGAAGCTTTCTTT.

The J gene is TRBJ2-5, the V gene TRBV19; D may correspond to TRBD1 or TRBD2 (5 bases each). The CDR3 contains 14 residues. The germline CDR1 and CDR2 sequences are LNHDA and SQIVND (reference sequence). The V end was cut by 3 bases, the J end by 1 base, with 9 bases between. The CDR3 spells CASSIGDGQETQYF. CDR3 DNA sequence: TGTGCCAGTAGTATCGGGGACGGCCAAGAGACCCAGTACTTC.

This chain uses TRBV5-1 with TRBJ2-3; D uncertain. Trimming removed 8 bases at V and 1 base at J, with 17 bases between. Germline V gene data show CDR1 as SGHRS and CDR2 as YFSETQ. CDR3 size: 15 residues. The CDR3 spells CARCDLQDRTDTQYF. The CDR3 nucleotides are TGCGCCAGGTGCGATTTGCAGGACCGCACAGATACGCAGTATTTT. The variable domain in full, with the rest retrieved from reference TRBV5-1 and TRBJ2-3, is KAGVTQTPRYLIKTRGQQVTLSCSPISGHRSVSWYQQTPGQGLQFLFEYFSETQRNKGNFPGRFSGRQFSNSRSEMNVSTLELGDSALYLCARCDLQDRTDTQYFGPGTRLTVL.

V and J are TRBV30 and TRBJ1-2; TRBD1 might be the D (5 bases). The CDR3 runs 13 residues. V lost 0 bases and J lost 3, with 8 bases in between. CDR1 and CDR2 (germline): GTSNPN, SVGIG (reference sequence). This CDR3 is CAWSVRGDYGYTF. In DNA, the CDR3 is TGTGCCTGGAGTGTTAGAGGGGACTATGGCTACACCTTC.